The 17 T cell receptor beta chains below were found in one sample sequenced in a study of cytomegalovirus exposure and HLA in healthy donors. Here immunoSEQ multiplex PCR was the method, and the copy in TCRdb shows in-frame clones only, minus some. The data show 45,000 to 65,000 clones, with roughly 89% seen just once and roughly 15% held by the top ten. Material: PBMCs. The source is a woman aged 18 to 35 in good health and CMV-seronegative.

This chain uses TRBV27 with TRBJ2-2; TRBD2 agrees at 13 bases. V lost 4 bases and J lost 4; bases outside the gene matches: 6. This CDR3 contains 17 residues. The germline gives CDR1 MNHEY, CDR2 SMNVEV (reference sequence). The CDR3 region has the DNA TGTGCCAGCAGTTCCCGGACTAGCGGGAGCTTCACCGGGGAGCTGTTTTTT. Translating it yields CASSSRTSGSFTGELFF.

The chain links TRBV29-1 to TRBJ2-7; D might be TRBD1 (5 bases). Germline V gene sequence: CDR1 SQVTM, CDR2 ANQGSEA. Trimming removed 7 bases from V and 4 bases from J, with 26 bases in between. CDR3 length equals 16 residues. The CDR3 protein is CSGTPRTTYYEYEQYF. As DNA, the CDR3 is TGCAGCGGGACCCCGAGGACAACCTACTACGAATACGAGCAGTACTTC.

The chain combines TRBV5-1 with TRBJ2-1; 15 bases align to TRBD2. The V and J ends lost 2 bases and 0 bases, in that order; junction bases with no gene match: 6. The CDR3 spans 19 residues. Germline V gives CDR1 SGHRS, CDR2 YFSETQ. Here the CDR3 DNA reads TGCGCCAGCAGCTTATCCGGGACTAGCGGGGGGAGCTCCTACAATGAGCAGTTCTTC. It is translated as CASSLSGTSGGSSYNEQFF.

The rearrangement links TRBV6-6 to TRBJ2-7; TRBD2 aligns across 9 bases. The V and J ends lost 4 bases and 4 bases, in that order; junction bases with no gene match: 8. Germline CDR1 and CDR2: MNHNY and SVGAGI (reference sequence). CDR3 length equals 15 residues. CDR3 nucleotides: TGTGCCAGCAGTTTGCTAGCGGGATCCTCTTACGAGCAGTACTTC. Protein product: CASSLLAGSSYEQYF.

This clone appeared a single time. V gene TRBV9 combines with J gene TRBJ2-3, with 7 bases matching TRBD1. This CDR3 is built from 15 residues. V lost 2 bases and J lost 1; bases outside the gene matches: 4. Germline V lookup: CDR1 SGDLS, CDR2 YYNGEE. CDR3 nucleotide sequence: TGTGCCAGCAGCGTCGACAGGGCGGGCACAGATACGCAGTATTTT. This codes for CASSVDRAGTDTQYF.

In this sample, this clone turned up once. The chain uses TRBV11-2 and TRBJ2-2, with 10 bases matching TRBD2. The V gene end was trimmed by 2 bases and the J gene end by 5 bases; junction bases not matched to a gene: 11. CDR1 is SGHAT, CDR2 FQNNGV, per germline. The CDR3 has 18 amino acids. CDR3 amino acids: CASSLNLAGVLGTGELFF. Here the CDR3 DNA reads TGTGCCAGCAGCTTAAATCTAGCGGGAGTTCTGGGGACCGGGGAGCTGTTTTTT. Filled out from reference TRBV11-2 and TRBJ2-2, the complete variable domain reads EAGVAQSPRYKIIEKRQSVAFWCNPISGHATLYWYQQILGQGPKLLIQFQNNGVVDDSQLPKDRFSAERLKGVDSTLKIQPAKLEDSAVYLCASSLNLAGVLGTGELFFGEGSRLTVL.

The rearrangement joins TRBV11-2 to TRBJ2-1; 9 bases map to TRBD2. Germline CDR1 and CDR2: SGHAT and FQNNGV. The CDR3 has 16 residues. The J segment lost 2 bases and the V segment lost 5 bases, leaving 7 bases of the junction unmatched. The CDR3 nucleotides are TGTGCCAGCAGCCCCGATAGCGGGAGTCCCTACAATGAGCAGTTCTTC. It encodes CASSPDSGSPYNEQFF.

The rearrangement uses TRBV4-1 and TRBJ2-2, with D maybe TRBD2 (5 bases). V gave up 1 base and J gave up 6 bases, with 18 bases separating them. CDR3 length: 17 residues. Germline CDR1 and CDR2: MGHRA and YSYEKL. The CDR3 DNA follows: TGCGCCAGCAGCCAAGGGTGGGTGGCCAGGAGGTCCGGGGAGCTGTTTTTT. Encoded protein: CASSQGWVARRSGELFF.

The chain couples TRBV29-1 to TRBJ1-2, with TRBD1 as a possible D gene (6 bases). CDR3 length: 14 residues. Germline loops: CDR1 SQVTM, CDR2 ANQGSEA. Between the trimmed V and J ends, which lost 1 base and 4 bases, there was a span of 13 bases. The CDR3 protein is CSVEGRGRGYGYTF. CDR3 bases: TGCAGCGTTGAAGGGCGGGGGCGAGGCTATGGCTACACCTTC.

The rearrangement links TRBV19 to TRBJ1-2, with TRBD1 identical over 7 bases. CDR3 length: 13 amino acids. V shed 3 bases and J 6 bases; nucleotides not matched to a gene: 4. From germline, CDR1 is LNHDA and CDR2 SQIVND (reference sequence). CDR3 DNA: TGTGCCAGTAGTATCCCGACAGGGCATGGCTACACCTTC. It specifies CASSIPTGHGYTF.

The chain joins TRBV2 to TRBJ2-5, with 11 nucleotides matching TRBD2. After removal of 4 bases from V and 5 bases from J, the junction contained 6 bases not matched to a gene. This CDR3 spans 15 amino acids. Per germline, CDR1 SNHLY and CDR2 FYNNEI. The CDR3 here is CASSVAGGPHETQYF. DNA of the CDR3: TGTGCCAGCAGTGTAGCGGGGGGGCCCCATGAGACCCAGTACTTC.

CDR3 protein: CASSPGGDLSYEQYF. The CDR3 region has the DNA TGTGCCAGCTCACCCGGCGGGGACCTTTCCTACGAGCAGTACTTC. This chain joins TRBV18 and TRBJ2-7; possibly TRBD2 for D (6 bases). CDR3 length: 15 amino acids. CDR1 KGHSH and CDR2 LQKENI come from the germline V gene. Trimming took off 3 bases at V and 1 base at J, with 13 bases between the two ends.

The DNA of the CDR3 is TGTGCCAGCAGCTTCAGCGGGGGGGGCACAGATACGCAGTATTTT. Translation gives CASSFSGGGTDTQYF. The gene calls are TRBV7-3 and TRBJ2-3; 10 bases are a match to TRBD2. With 3 bases clipped from V and 1 base from J, the junction kept 1 base outside the gene matches. In germline, CDR1 is SGHTA, CDR2 FQGTGA. This CDR3 is 15 amino acids long.

CDR3: CASSPRADTQYF. CDR3 nucleotides: TGTGCCAGCAGTCCTCGGGCAGATACGCAGTATTTT. The V call is TRBV6-5, the J call TRBJ2-3, with D uncertain. Trimming left V 5 bases short and J 4 bases short, with 7 bases between. In germline, CDR1 is MNHEY, CDR2 SVGAGI. The CDR3 contains 12 residues.

This clone was counted a single time. The chain recombines TRBV29-1 with TRBJ1-1; TRBD1 agrees at 8 bases. With V trimmed by 4 bases and J by 4 bases, 5 bases remained unmatched. From germline, CDR1 is SQVTM and CDR2 ANQGSEA. The CDR3 is 13 residues long. The DNA of the CDR3 is TGCAGCGTTGGACAGGGGTTCCGCACTGAAGCTTTCTTT. It specifies CSVGQGFRTEAFF.

The V and J genes are TRBV9 and TRBJ2-3, with 10 bases aligning to TRBD2. This CDR3 is 16 amino acids long. The J segment lost 9 bases and the V segment lost 0 bases, leaving 10 bases of the junction unmatched. Germline CDR1 and CDR2: SGDLS and YYNGEE. CDR3 sequence (DNA): TGTGCCAGCAGCGTAGATCGGGCTAGCGGGAGCGTGACGCAGTATTTT. Translated: CASSVDRASGSVTQYF. The entire variable domain, with the rest obtained from reference TRBV9 and TRBJ2-3, is as follows: DSGVTQTPKHLITATGQRVTLRCSPRSGDLSVYWYQQSLDQGLQFLIQYYNGEERAKGNILERFSAQQFPDLHSELNLSSLELGDSALYFCASSVDRASGSVTQYFGPGTRLTVL.

This clone was counted a few times. The gene calls are TRBV7-9 and TRBJ1-2; the D is unclear. The CDR3 loop spans 14 amino acids. Trimming removed 5 bases from V and 5 bases from J, with 15 bases in between. Germline values: CDR1 SEHNR, CDR2 FQNEAQ (reference sequence). CDR3 bases: TGTGCCAGCAGCCGTACAGTAAACGGTTATGGCTACACCTTC. This encodes CASSRTVNGYGYTF.